This T cell receptor beta chain was identified in a study of Ad26.COV2.S vaccination and SARS-CoV-2 variants listed by TCRdb under 2021. The study in broad terms: Vaccine-arm donors came from COV1001, a multicentre, randomized, double-blind, placebo-controlled phase I-IIa trial of Ad26.COV2.S in healthy adults. Dosing of Ad26.COV2.S was intramuscular, at either 5x10^10 or 1x10^11 viral particles, delivered as one shot or as two shots spaced 56 days apart. The specificity and breadth of SARS-CoV-2-reactive T cell receptors after Ad26.COV2.S vaccination were assessed by TCRbeta repertoire sequencing. A total of some 30 samples were included in the TCR-sequenced set, comprising around 19 Ad26.COV2.S vaccine recipients, 5 placebo recipients and 8 SARS-CoV-2 convalescent individuals. Participants in the trial were split at random into five groups of five each, receiving low-dose or high-dose Ad26.COV2.S once or twice, or else placebo on both occasions. Throughout the experiments and outcome assessment, investigators stayed blinded to trial group allocation. Findings and caveats that apply to the study as a whole: The study lacked the statistical power to compare responses across vaccine doses or regimens. Comparable non-spike TCR breadth was observed between vaccine and placebo recipients, consistent with only spike being contained in the vaccine. Spike-specific TCR breadth was higher in Ad26.COV2.S recipients than in placebo recipients (P = 0.0014). After vaccination, substantial breadth of spike-specific CD8+ and CD4+ T cell responses was reported. According to the authors, total T cell responses may have been underestimated by the TCR breadth and depth analyses.

V was cut back by 1 base and J by 7 bases, leaving a gap of 19 bases between them. Including cysteine and phenylalanine, the CDR3 has 16 amino acids. CDR3 DNA only is kept here, 48 bases in frame from base 1. Via the germline V gene, CDR1 is LGHNA and CDR2 YSLEER. What this sample's treatment or condition label stands for: around 19 received Ad26.COV2.S at low or high dose, single or two shots; five or six received placebo; per-sample allocation not given. Repertoires of vaccine and placebo recipients were sequenced from samples collected on day 63 after the first injection. In Cohort 1b, about 25 adults aged 18-55 years were enrolled at a single site in Boston, USA, between 29 July and 7 August 2020. Ad26.COV2.S was a replication-incompetent adenovirus type 26 vector expressing a prefusion-stabilized SARS-CoV-2 spike protein from the original Wuhan strain. As regards this clone: Its antigen specificity is not known. There are no base qualities to consult, and no much larger clone falls within one base.

The immunoSEQ Assay was used to sequence TCRbeta CDR3 regions. After extraction, genomic DNA underwent amplification by bias-controlled multiplex PCR, followed by high-throughput sequencing. The study's processing was this. To quantify the absolute abundance of every unique TCRbeta CDR3 region, sequences were collapsed and filtered. Usable DNA was measured by amplifying reference genes present in all nucleated cells, and TCRbeta template counts were normalized to that usable DNA to estimate T cell fraction. Repertoire TCRs were annotated as SARS-CoV-2-specific by exact matching of V gene, CDR3 amino acid sequence and J gene to a known reactive TCR set. The reference SARS-CoV-2 TCR set came from MIRA and was filtered for enrichment in COVID-19-positive ImmuneCODE repertoires, removing public or cross-reactive TCRs. Using the MIRA antigens, annotated TCRs were further analysed by specific ORF or by position within an ORF. Breadth was defined as annotated unique rearrangements over total unique productive rearrangements; depth was the summed frequency of those rearrangements. Group comparisons of TCR breadth used two-sided Wilcoxon rank-sum tests. TCRdb's version of the immuneACCESS table is confined to in-frame rearrangements and falls short of the full clone set. An unresolved V gene accounts for under half of the shortfall where checked; the remainder is of unknown origin. D and trimming come from the DNA, and the V and J calls and clone size come from that table. For this sample there are 330,000 or so clones; 90% appear just once. The ten largest clones take up approximately 5% of the sample.

The source was peripheral blood, collected in a trial of Ad26.COV2.S vaccine versus placebo. The receptor's source is a person between 18 and 59 years old who received the Ad26.COV2.S COVID-19 vaccine or a placebo. The chain links TRBV4-3 with TRBJ1-2; TRBD1 might be the D gene, on 6 matching bases. The encoded CDR3 is CASSQVGGLVGPGYTF. The nucleotide sequence reads as follows: TGCGCCAGCAGCCAAGTGGGGGGGCTCGTGGGCCCTGGCTACACCTTC.